This entry lists 15 T cell receptor beta chains sequenced from one sample in a study of blood T cell repertoires in COVID-19. Clones were read by immunoSEQ multiplex PCR, and TCRdb kept only the in-frame ones, dropping some. This table has around 98,000 clones, nearly 90% appearing once. Sequencing was performed on peripheral blood. The source is a man aged 70-80 years with acute or convalescent COVID-19.

This rearrangement joins TRBV10-2 to TRBJ1-5; the D is unclear. This CDR3 comprises 14 residues. The germline V gene encodes CDR1 WSHSY and CDR2 SAAADI. V was shortened by 0 bases and J by 0 bases, with 3 bases between the two germline ends. The CDR3 DNA is TGCGCCAGCAGTGAGTCCGGTAGCAATCAGCCCCAGCATTTT. Translating gives CASSESGSNQPQHF.

The table lists this clone with a count of one. This chain connects TRBV9 to TRBJ1-2; D remains ambiguous. The germline V gene encodes CDR1 SGDLS and CDR2 YYNGEE. Trimming cost V 0 bases and J 3 bases, with 6 bases left between them. The CDR3 consists of 13 residues. CDR3 sequence: CASSVGGDYGYTF. CDR3 in DNA: TGTGCCAGCAGCGTAGGGGGAGACTATGGCTACACCTTC.

The chain links TRBV3-1 (or the pseudogene TRBV3-2) to TRBJ2-5; tentative D call: TRBD1 (5 bases). Trimming took off 0 bases at V and 1 base at J, with 6 bases between the two ends. Germline CDR1 and CDR2: LGHDT and YNNKEL (reference sequence). The CDR3 totals 14 residues. The CDR3 bases are TGTGCCAGCAGCCAAGACAGGGTCCAAGAGACCCAGTACTTC. Amino acid sequence: CASSQDRVQETQYF.

The J gene is TRBJ1-2, the V gene TRBV11-2, with D unresolved. The germline gives CDR1 SGHAT, CDR2 FQNNGV. CDR3 size: 13 residues. The germline V and J ends were trimmed by 5 bases and 8 bases, with 15 bases remaining between them. The CDR3 reads CASSADPGSGYTF. The CDR3 nucleotides read TGTGCCAGCAGCGCCGATCCGGGGAGCGGCTACACCTTC.

CDR3 sequence (DNA): TGTGCCAGCAGCCTAGAACCACGGGGGGCTGAGTATGGCTACACCTTC. Translation: CASSLEPRGAEYGYTF. The J gene is TRBJ1-2, the V gene TRBV4-2, with D possibly matching TRBD1 (6 bases). Looked up from germline, CDR1 is LGHNA and CDR2 is YNFKEQ. V was trimmed by 4 bases and J by 5 bases, leaving 20 bases between them. The CDR3 is 16 amino acids.

The V gene is TRBV29-1, the J gene TRBJ1-5, with a tentative D call TRBD1 (6 bases). This CDR3 spans 13 amino acids. CDR1 SQVTM and CDR2 ANQGSEA come from the germline V gene. The V gene lost 4 bases and the J gene lost 7 bases, with 14 bases spanning the gap. As DNA, the CDR3 is TGCAGCGTTGTGGGGACAAGTGGGCAGCCCCAGCATTTT. It translates to CSVVGTSGQPQHF. The full variable domain, with the rest looked up from reference TRBV29-1 and TRBJ1-5, is SAVISQKPSRDICQRGTSLTIQCQVDSQVTMMFWYRQQPGQSLTLIATANQGSEATYESGFVIDKFPISRPNLTFSTLTVSNMSPEDSSIYLCSVVGTSGQPQHFGDGTRLSIL.

This clone has just a few counts. The V call is TRBV5-1, the J call TRBJ2-2; 10 bases are shared with TRBD2. CDR3 length equals 15 residues. The germline V gene encodes CDR1 SGHRS and CDR2 YFSETQ. The ends lost 4 bases at V and 6 bases at J; junction bases unmatched: 6. The CDR3 bases are TGCGCCAGCAGCGTCACCGGGACTAGCGCCGGGGAGCTGTTTTTT. Protein: CASSVTGTSAGELFF.

This clone has a single count. The V gene is TRBV11-2, the J gene TRBJ2-5; 7 nucleotides line up with TRBD2. Trimming took 5 bases from V and 2 from J; bases not matched to a gene: 2. CDR1 is SGHAT and CDR2 is FQNNGV in the germline V gene. The CDR3 loop spans 13 amino acids. CDR3 sequence (DNA): TGTGCCAGCAGCCGGGGGGTACAAGAGACCCAGTACTTC. This encodes CASSRGVQETQYF.

The chain recombines TRBV12-3 or TRBV12-4 with TRBJ2-5; D is perhaps TRBD2 (5 bases). Trimming shortened V by 8 bases and J by 5 bases, and 9 bases separated the two germline ends. There are 11 residues in the CDR3. This CDR3 is CASGGGETQYF. As DNA, the CDR3 is TGTGCCAGCGGAGGCGGCGAGACCCAGTACTTC.

This sequence joins TRBV7-9 and TRBJ2-1, with 8 bases lining up with TRBD2. Germline V lookup: CDR1 SEHNR, CDR2 FQNEAQ (reference sequence). The CDR3 is 16 residues long. V lost 5 bases to trimming and J lost 0 bases; unmatched junction nucleotides: 6. This CDR3 reads CASSPRGGSSYNEQFF. In nucleotides, the CDR3 is TGTGCCAGCAGCCCTCGGGGGGGAAGCTCCTACAATGAGCAGTTCTTC.

The chain is built from TRBV5-4 and TRBJ2-5; D uncertain. Germline lookup yields CDR1 SGHNT and CDR2 YYREEE (reference sequence). The ends were cut back, 2 bases at V and 4 bases at J, with 9 bases in the middle. CDR3 size: 13 residues. The CDR3 is CASSFFGVETQYF. CDR3 in DNA: TGTGCCAGCAGCTTTTTCGGTGTAGAGACCCAGTACTTC.

This chain's CDR3 is CASSSLTGGRSGEKLFF. The CDR3 coding sequence is TGCGCCAGCAGCTCGTTGACAGGGGGCAGGTCTGGTGAAAAACTGTTTTTT. The chain uses TRBV5-1 and TRBJ1-4; TRBD1 agrees at 10 bases. Germline V gene data show CDR1 as SGHRS and CDR2 as YFSETQ. V dropped 3 bases and J dropped 7; count of bases not matched to a gene: 12. This CDR3 is 17 amino acids long. Drawing the rest from reference TRBV5-1 and TRBJ1-4, the complete variable domain is KAGVTQTPRYLIKTRGQQVTLSCSPISGHRSVSWYQQTPGQGLQFLFEYFSETQRNKGNFPGRFSGRQFSNSRSEMNVSTLELGDSALYLCASSSLTGGRSGEKLFFGSGTQLSVL.

V and J are TRBV29-1 and TRBJ2-3; no definite D call. Trimming shortened V by 4 bases and J by 0 bases, and 5 bases separated the two germline ends. Germline CDR1 reads SQVTM; CDR2 reads ANQGSEA. The CDR3 is made up of 12 amino acids. The CDR3 reads CSVGVSTDTQYF. The CDR3 region has the DNA TGCAGCGTTGGCGTTAGCACAGATACGCAGTATTTT.

The rearrangement uses TRBV28 and TRBJ1-6; perhaps TRBD1 as D (5 bases). This CDR3 comprises 15 residues. The germline V and J ends were trimmed by 3 bases and 10 bases, with 16 bases remaining between them. Looked up from germline, CDR1 is MDHEN and CDR2 is SYDVKM. CDR3 amino acids: CASSFTTGGESPLHF. The DNA of the CDR3 is TGTGCCAGCAGTTTCACGACCGGGGGGGAATCACCCCTCCACTTT.

The chain uses TRBV7-8 and TRBJ1-1; TRBD1 matches 7 bases. This CDR3 has 17 amino acids. Germline V gene data show CDR1 as SGHVS and CDR2 as FQNEAQ. V trimming: 4 bases; J trimming: 1 base; junction bases outside the gene matches: 12. The CDR3 nucleotides read TGTGCCAGCAGCTCCGGGTACCTGGGACAGAAGAACACTGAAGCTTTCTTT. Protein product: CASSSGYLGQKNTEAFF.